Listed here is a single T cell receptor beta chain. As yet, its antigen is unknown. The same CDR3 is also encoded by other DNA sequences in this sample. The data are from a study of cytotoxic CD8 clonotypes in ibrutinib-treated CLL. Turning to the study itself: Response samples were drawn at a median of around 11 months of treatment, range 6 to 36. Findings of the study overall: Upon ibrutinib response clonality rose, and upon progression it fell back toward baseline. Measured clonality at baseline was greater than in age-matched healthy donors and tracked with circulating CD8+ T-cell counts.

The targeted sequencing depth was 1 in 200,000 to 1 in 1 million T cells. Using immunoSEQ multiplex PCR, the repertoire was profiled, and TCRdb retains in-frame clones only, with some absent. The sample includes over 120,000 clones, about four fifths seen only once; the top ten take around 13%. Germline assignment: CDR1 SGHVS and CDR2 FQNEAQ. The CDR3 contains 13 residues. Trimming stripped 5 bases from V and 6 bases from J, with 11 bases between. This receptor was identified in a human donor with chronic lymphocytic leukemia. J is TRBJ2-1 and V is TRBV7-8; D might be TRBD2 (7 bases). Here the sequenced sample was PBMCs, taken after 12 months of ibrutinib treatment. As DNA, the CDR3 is TGTGCCAGCAGCCTAGGGGGGGGCAATGAGCAGTTCTTC. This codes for CASSLGGGNEQFF. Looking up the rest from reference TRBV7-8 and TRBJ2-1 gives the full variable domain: GAGVSQSPRYKVAKRGQDVALRCDPISGHVSLFWYQQALGQGPEFLTYFQNEAQLDKSGLPSDRFFAERPEGSVSTLKIQRTQQEDSAVYLCASSLGGGNEQFFGPGTRLTVL.